The T cell receptor (beta chain) under discussion was sequenced for a study of CD8 T cells in Susac syndrome. The germline V and J ends were trimmed by 3 bases and 2 bases, with 15 bases remaining between them. Germline V gene data show CDR1 as SGHRS and CDR2 as YFSETQ. The CDR3 consists of 15 residues. Reverse transcription used roughly 0.5 to 1 ug RNA and random hexamers. TCRdb fed the immunoSEQ multiplex PCR reads into MiXCR, producing one record per CDR3 protein. The top ten clones hold 0.08% to 0.11% of a sample with roughly 200,000 distinct CDR3 sequences, about 95% of them seen once. The receptor was derived from a human donor in good health. This chain connects TRBV5-1 to TRBJ2-7, with D possibly matching TRBD2 (7 bases). Sequences were obtained from CD4+ T cells from PBMCs. The CDR3 protein is CASSYEGGAAYEQYF. Written as DNA, the CDR3 is TGCGCCAGCAGCTACGAAGGGGGGGCCGCCTACGAGCAGTACTTC.